This is a list of T cell receptor beta chains from one sample in a study of cytomegalovirus exposure and HLA in healthy donors. Libraries were prepared by immunoSEQ multiplex PCR; TCRdb keeps only in-frame clonotypes and omits some of them. The table has approximately 130,000 clones, over 75% seen once; the top ten hold more than 0.95%. Input material: PBMCs. The origin of the receptors is a man aged 45-65 years in good health and CMV-seronegative. Both conserved end residues are trimmed from each CDR3.

J,V,CDR3
TRBJ1-1,TRBV5-1,ASSREGRNTEAF
TRBJ1-4,TRBV9,ASSVSQGEEKLF
TRBJ1-2,TRBV11-2,ASSLDLQGLRGYT
TRBJ2-7,TRBV30,AWSVPWQASGEQY
TRBJ2-3,TRBV7-9,ASSPKTSTDTQY
TRBJ1-4,TRBV5-8,ASSFLRTGVEKLF
TRBJ2-3,TRBV18,ASSAVATPTDTQY
TRBJ2-1,TRBV28,ASMPGQRAGEF
TRBJ1-1,TRBV5-1,ASSVQTGMNTEAF
TRBJ2-5,TRBV4-2,ASSQDLTSGSQETQY
TRBJ2-7,TRBV28,ASSPSGTSGSWYEQY
TRBJ2-1,TRBV11-3,ASSAGLAGVGEQF
TRBJ1-5,TRBV19,ASSNRDREERPQH
TRBJ2-7,TRBV25-1,ASSELYRAYEQY
TRBJ1-3,TRBV4-3,ASSQATGLSGNTIY
TRBJ2-3,TRBV5-4,ASGRSDTQY
TRBJ2-3,TRBV7-2,ASSLNRNTQY
TRBJ1-1,TRBV30,AWSPNDRGKTEAF
TRBJ1-2,TRBV28,ASRTGTGGYT
TRBJ1-2,TRBV18,ASSPPSWTGLGYT
TRBJ2-2,TRBV9,ASSQTSEGYGELF
TRBJ1-3,TRBV7-9,ASSVSGGTGNTIY